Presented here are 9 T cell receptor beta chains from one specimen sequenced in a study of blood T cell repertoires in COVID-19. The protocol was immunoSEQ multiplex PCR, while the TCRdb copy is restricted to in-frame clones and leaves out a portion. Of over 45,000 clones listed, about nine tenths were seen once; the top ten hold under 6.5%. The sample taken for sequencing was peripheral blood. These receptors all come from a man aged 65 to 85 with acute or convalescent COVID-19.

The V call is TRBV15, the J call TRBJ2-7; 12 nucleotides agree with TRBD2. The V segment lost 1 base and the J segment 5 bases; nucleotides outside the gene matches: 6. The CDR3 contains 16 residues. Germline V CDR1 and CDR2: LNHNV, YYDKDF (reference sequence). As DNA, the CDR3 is TGTGCCACCAGCAGAGCGGGACTAGCGGGCAACCACGAGCAGTACTTC. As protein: CATSRAGLAGNHEQYF.

The CDR3 nucleotides read TGTGCCAGCAGCTTAGGGGTGCCCTGGACTAGCGAGCAGTACTTC. Protein: CASSLGVPWTSEQYF. The chain joins TRBV11-2 to TRBJ2-7; TRBD2 aligns across 7 bases. From germline, CDR1 is SGHAT and CDR2 FQNNGV. CDR3 length equals 15 residues. Trimming took 1 base from V and 6 from J; bases not matched to a gene: 9.

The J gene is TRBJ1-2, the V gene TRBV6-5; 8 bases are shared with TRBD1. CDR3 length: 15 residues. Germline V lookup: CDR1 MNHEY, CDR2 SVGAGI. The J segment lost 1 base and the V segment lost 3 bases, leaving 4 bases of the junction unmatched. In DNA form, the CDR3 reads TGTGCCAGCAGTTATACAGGGGGATTTAACTATGGCTACACCTTC. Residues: CASSYTGGFNYGYTF.

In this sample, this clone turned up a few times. The CDR3 region is CASSIGPPDRFALGYTF. In DNA, the CDR3 is TGTGCCAGTAGTATAGGGCCTCCTGACAGGTTCGCCCTTGGCTACACCTTC. The chain has TRBV19 and TRBJ1-2; TRBD1 might be the D (6 bases). The V gene lost 1 base and the J gene lost 7 bases, with 22 bases spanning the gap. This CDR3 contains 17 residues. Per the germline V gene, CDR1 is LNHDA and CDR2 is SQIVND (reference sequence).

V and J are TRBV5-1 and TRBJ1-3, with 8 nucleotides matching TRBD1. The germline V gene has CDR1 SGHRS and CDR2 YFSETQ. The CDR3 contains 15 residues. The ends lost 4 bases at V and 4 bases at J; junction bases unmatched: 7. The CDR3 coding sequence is TGCGCCAGCAGCGCGACGACAGGGGTCGGAAACACCATATATTTT. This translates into CASSATTGVGNTIYF.

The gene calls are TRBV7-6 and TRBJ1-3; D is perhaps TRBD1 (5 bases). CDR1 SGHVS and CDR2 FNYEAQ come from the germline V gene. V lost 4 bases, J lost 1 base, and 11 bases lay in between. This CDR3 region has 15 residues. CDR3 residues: CASSSPTDSGNTIYF. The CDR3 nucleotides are TGTGCCAGCAGCTCCCCGACAGATTCTGGAAACACCATATATTTT. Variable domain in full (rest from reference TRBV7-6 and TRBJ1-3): GAGVSQSPRYKVTKRGQDVALRCDPISGHVSLYWYRQALGQGPEFLTYFNYEAQQDKSGLPNDRFSAERPEGSISTLTIQRTEQRDSAMYRCASSSPTDSGNTIYFGEGSWLTVV.

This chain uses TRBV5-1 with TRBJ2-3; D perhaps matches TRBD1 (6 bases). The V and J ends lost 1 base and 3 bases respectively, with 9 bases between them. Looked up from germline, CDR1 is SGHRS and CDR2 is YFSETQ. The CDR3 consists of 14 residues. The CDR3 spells CASSLIQGTDTQYF. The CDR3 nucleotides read TGCGCCAGCAGCTTGATACAGGGAACAGATACGCAGTATTTT.

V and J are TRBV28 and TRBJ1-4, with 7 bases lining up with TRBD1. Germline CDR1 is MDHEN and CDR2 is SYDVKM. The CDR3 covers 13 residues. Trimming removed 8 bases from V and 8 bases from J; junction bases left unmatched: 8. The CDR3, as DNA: TGTGCCAGCCTCCGACAGGGTCGGGAAAAACTGTTTTTT. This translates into CASLRQGREKLFF.

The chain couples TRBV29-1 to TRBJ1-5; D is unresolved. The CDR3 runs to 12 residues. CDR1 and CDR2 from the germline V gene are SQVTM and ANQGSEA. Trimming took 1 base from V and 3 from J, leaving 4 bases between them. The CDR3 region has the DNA TGCAGCGTTGAAGGGGCCAATCAGCCCCAGCATTTT. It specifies CSVEGANQPQHF. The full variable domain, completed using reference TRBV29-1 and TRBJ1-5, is SAVISQKPSRDICQRGTSLTIQCQVDSQVTMMFWYRQQPGQSLTLIATANQGSEATYESGFVIDKFPISRPNLTFSTLTVSNMSPEDSSIYLCSVEGANQPQHFGDGTRLSIL.